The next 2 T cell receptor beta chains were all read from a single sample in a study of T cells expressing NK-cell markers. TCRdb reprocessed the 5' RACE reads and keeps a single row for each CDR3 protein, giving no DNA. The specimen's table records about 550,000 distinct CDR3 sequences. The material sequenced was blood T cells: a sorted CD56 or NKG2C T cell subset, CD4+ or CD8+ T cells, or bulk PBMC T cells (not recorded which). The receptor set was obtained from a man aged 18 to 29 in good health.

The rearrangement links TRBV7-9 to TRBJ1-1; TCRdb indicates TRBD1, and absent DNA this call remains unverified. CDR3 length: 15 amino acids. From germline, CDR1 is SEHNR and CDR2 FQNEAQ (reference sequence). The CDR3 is CASSQLRDRREEAFF.

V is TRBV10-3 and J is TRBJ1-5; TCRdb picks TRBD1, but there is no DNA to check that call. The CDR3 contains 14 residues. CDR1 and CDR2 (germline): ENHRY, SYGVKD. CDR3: CAISEGGGRQPQHF.